Listed below are T cell receptor beta chains from one sample, sequenced in a study of vaccination effects on CD4 cells after COVID-19. Antigen specificity for these receptors is unknown. Assay: immunoSEQ multiplex PCR; the TCRdb copy retains only in-frame clones and omits some. The sample lists about 41,000 clones, under 75% occurring once. The sample here was CD4+ T cells from PBMCs cultured with HCoV-OC43 spike peptides, taken before COVID-19 vaccination. The receptor set was obtained from a human donor who received a COVID-19 vaccine. Both conserved end residues are part of each CDR3. Fields, in order: clone size, D gene, V gene, J gene, CDR3 DNA, CDR3 protein. The D gene is left open where the match is weak. A clone size is listed for some rows: how often the clone was seen (once, few, many), or a class if it is expanded.

clone_size: .; d_call: TRBD1; v_call: TRBV6-1; j_call: TRBJ1-6; cdr3_nt: TGTGCCAGCAGTGAAGCGGACAGGGGAGTTTCACCCCTCCACTTT; cdr3_aa: CASSEADRGVSPLHF
clone_size: .; d_call: TRBD1; v_call: TRBV5-6; j_call: TRBJ1-2; cdr3_nt: TGTGCCAGCAGCTTTGGACAGGGTAACTATGGCTACACCTTC; cdr3_aa: CASSFGQGNYGYTF
clone_size: once; d_call: .; v_call: TRBV10-2; j_call: TRBJ2-5; cdr3_nt: TGCGCCAGCAGTGAGTCGCTAGGGGCAGGGACCCAGTACTTC; cdr3_aa: CASSESLGAGTQYF
clone_size: .; d_call: .; v_call: TRBV3-1/TRBV3-2; j_call: TRBJ2-1; cdr3_nt: TGTGCCAGCAGCCAAGCCCAGTACAATGAGCAGTTCTTC; cdr3_aa: CASSQAQYNEQFF
clone_size: .; d_call: .; v_call: TRBV4-2; j_call: TRBJ2-5; cdr3_nt: TGTGCCAGCAGCCGAGCAAGCGAGAGAGGAGAGACCCAGTACTTC; cdr3_aa: CASSRASERGETQYF
clone_size: .; d_call: .; v_call: TRBV16; j_call: TRBJ2-7; cdr3_nt: TGTGCCAGCAGCCAATCAAGGGGCGGCGAGCAGTACTTC; cdr3_aa: CASSQSRGGEQYF
clone_size: .; d_call: .; v_call: TRBV4-1; j_call: TRBJ1-2; cdr3_nt: TGCGCCAGCAGCCAACCGCACGGGACCGACGGCTACACCTTC; cdr3_aa: CASSQPHGTDGYTF
clone_size: once; d_call: .; v_call: TRBV18; j_call: TRBJ2-1; cdr3_nt: TGTGCCAGCTCCCCTCCTCTGTGGCGGCACAATGAGCAGTTCTTC; cdr3_aa: CASSPPLWRHNEQFF
clone_size: .; d_call: .; v_call: TRBV15; j_call: TRBJ2-2; cdr3_nt: TGTGCCACCAGCAAAGGGCAGGGCCTTAACACCGGGGAGCTGTTTTTT; cdr3_aa: CATSKGQGLNTGELFF
clone_size: few; d_call: .; v_call: TRBV6-1; j_call: TRBJ2-2; cdr3_nt: TGTGCCAGCAGTGAAACTAATAGCGCTAGACGAGGCGGGGAGCTGTTTTTT; cdr3_aa: CASSETNSARRGGELFF
clone_size: .; d_call: .; v_call: TRBV5-4; j_call: TRBJ1-6; cdr3_nt: TGTGCCAGAAAGACAGCTTATAATTCACCCCTCCACTTT; cdr3_aa: CARKTAYNSPLHF
clone_size: .; d_call: .; v_call: TRBV11-3; j_call: TRBJ1-3; cdr3_nt: TGTGCCAGCAGCTTAGATGGTGGACATCACTCTGGAAACACCATATATTTT; cdr3_aa: CASSLDGGHHSGNTIYF
clone_size: .; d_call: .; v_call: TRBV5-5; j_call: TRBJ1-2; cdr3_nt: TGTGCCAGCAGCCCTGGGTTAGGGAGGGATGGCTACACCTTC; cdr3_aa: CASSPGLGRDGYTF
clone_size: .; d_call: .; v_call: TRBV2; j_call: TRBJ1-4; cdr3_nt: TGTGCCAGCAGTGTACAGGAAAGGGGGGAAAAACTGTTTTTT; cdr3_aa: CASSVQERGEKLFF
clone_size: few; d_call: .; v_call: TRBV4-1; j_call: TRBJ2-7; cdr3_nt: TGCGCCAGCAGCCAAGACAGGCTTTACCGCTACGAGCAGTACTTC; cdr3_aa: CASSQDRLYRYEQYF
clone_size: .; d_call: .; v_call: TRBV6-1; j_call: TRBJ1-4; cdr3_nt: TGTGCCAGCAGTGAAGCGGGGGATGAAAAACTGTTTTTT; cdr3_aa: CASSEAGDEKLFF
clone_size: .; d_call: TRBD1; v_call: TRBV7-2; j_call: TRBJ2-1; cdr3_nt: TGTGCCAGCAGCCTGGACAGGGGATCCTACAATGAGCAGTTCTTC; cdr3_aa: CASSLDRGSYNEQFF
clone_size: .; d_call: .; v_call: TRBV6-6; j_call: TRBJ1-1; cdr3_nt: TGTGCCAGCAGTTACGACCGACCGGGGAACACTGAAGCTTTCTTT; cdr3_aa: CASSYDRPGNTEAFF
clone_size: few; d_call: TRBD2; v_call: TRBV25-1; j_call: TRBJ2-1; cdr3_nt: TGTGCCAGCAGTGTGAGCGGGGGCTCCTACAATGAGCAGTTCTTC; cdr3_aa: CASSVSGGSYNEQFF
clone_size: .; d_call: .; v_call: TRBV6-5; j_call: TRBJ1-1; cdr3_nt: TGTGCCAGCAGCCTCGGTTCCCCAAGCACTGAAGCTTTCTTT; cdr3_aa: CASSLGSPSTEAFF
clone_size: .; d_call: TRBD1; v_call: TRBV6-5; j_call: TRBJ2-1; cdr3_nt: TGTGCCAGCAGATCGGGACAGGCCATCGATGAGCAGTTCTTC; cdr3_aa: CASRSGQAIDEQFF
clone_size: .; d_call: .; v_call: TRBV5-1; j_call: TRBJ2-2; cdr3_nt: TGCGCCAGCAGCTTGGCCCCGGCAGGGGAGCTGTTTTTT; cdr3_aa: CASSLAPAGELFF
clone_size: .; d_call: .; v_call: TRBV3-1/TRBV3-2; j_call: TRBJ2-5; cdr3_nt: TGTGCCAGCAGCCCCCGTCCCGGGACTGTCTGGAGAGGAGAGACCCAGTACTTC; cdr3_aa: CASSPRPGTVWRGETQYF
clone_size: few; d_call: .; v_call: TRBV19; j_call: TRBJ1-5; cdr3_nt: TGTGCCAGTAGTAAAAACAATCAGCCCCAGCATTTT; cdr3_aa: CASSKNNQPQHF
clone_size: .; d_call: TRBD2; v_call: TRBV5-1; j_call: TRBJ2-3; cdr3_nt: TGCGCCAGCAGCTCAGGACTAGCGGGAGCAGATACGCAGTATTTT; cdr3_aa: CASSSGLAGADTQYF
clone_size: once; d_call: TRBD1; v_call: TRBV4-1; j_call: TRBJ2-3; cdr3_nt: TGCGCCAGCAGCCAAGTTCGGGACAGTACATCGGATACGCAGTATTTT; cdr3_aa: CASSQVRDSTSDTQYF
clone_size: .; d_call: .; v_call: TRBV6-2/TRBV6-3; j_call: TRBJ1-5; cdr3_nt: TGTGCCAGCAGCCGCGCAACCTCAGGGTATAGCAATCAGCCCCAGCATTTT; cdr3_aa: CASSRATSGYSNQPQHF
clone_size: .; d_call: TRBD1; v_call: TRBV6-1; j_call: TRBJ1-2; cdr3_nt: TGTGCCAGCAGTGAAAACAGGGGGCCCTATGGCTACACCTTC; cdr3_aa: CASSENRGPYGYTF
clone_size: few; d_call: TRBD1; v_call: TRBV19; j_call: TRBJ1-2; cdr3_nt: TGTGCCAGTAGTATTCAGGGGGGTGGCTACACCTTC; cdr3_aa: CASSIQGGGYTF
clone_size: .; d_call: .; v_call: TRBV6-5; j_call: TRBJ1-3; cdr3_nt: TGTGCCAGCAGTTACGGTGCCTTCTCTGGAAACACCATATATTTT; cdr3_aa: CASSYGAFSGNTIYF
clone_size: .; d_call: .; v_call: TRBV12-1; j_call: TRBJ1-2; cdr3_nt: TGTGCCAGCAGACTTTTATATGGCTACACCTTC; cdr3_aa: CASRLLYGYTF
clone_size: .; d_call: TRBD1; v_call: TRBV5-1; j_call: TRBJ2-7; cdr3_nt: TGCGCCAGCAGCTTGGTTGGGACAGGTTCAGACGAGCAGTACTTC; cdr3_aa: CASSLVGTGSDEQYF
clone_size: .; d_call: .; v_call: TRBV14; j_call: TRBJ1-4; cdr3_nt: TGTGCCAGCAGCTTGGTGGTTAATGAAAAACTGTTTTTT; cdr3_aa: CASSLVVNEKLFF
clone_size: .; d_call: .; v_call: TRBV10-3; j_call: TRBJ2-7; cdr3_nt: TGTGCCATCAGTGACCCAGGACACCCTCTTCGGCAGTACTTC; cdr3_aa: CAISDPGHPLRQYF
clone_size: .; d_call: .; v_call: TRBV7-8; j_call: TRBJ2-5; cdr3_nt: TGTGCCAGCAGCTTAGTCGGGTACGAGGGCGAAGAGACCCAGTACTTC; cdr3_aa: CASSLVGYEGEETQYF
clone_size: few; d_call: .; v_call: TRBV3-1/TRBV3-2; j_call: TRBJ1-2; cdr3_nt: TGTGCCAGCAGCCAAGGTCGTGGCTACACCTTC; cdr3_aa: CASSQGRGYTF
clone_size: few; d_call: .; v_call: TRBV11-2; j_call: TRBJ2-5; cdr3_nt: TGTGCCAGCAGCTTAGAAAGGGCAGAGACCCAGTACTTC; cdr3_aa: CASSLERAETQYF
clone_size: few; d_call: .; v_call: TRBV29-1; j_call: TRBJ1-1; cdr3_nt: TGCAGCGTTGTTGGGGGCCTAGGGAACACTGAAGCTTTCTTT; cdr3_aa: CSVVGGLGNTEAFF
clone_size: once; d_call: .; v_call: TRBV18; j_call: TRBJ1-4; cdr3_nt: TGTGCCAGCTCACCGGATTCTACCCAAAAACTGTTTTTT; cdr3_aa: CASSPDSTQKLFF
clone_size: once; d_call: TRBD2; v_call: TRBV2; j_call: TRBJ2-7; cdr3_nt: TGTGCCAGCAGGGACAGAAGCGGGAGGTACGAGCAGTACTTC; cdr3_aa: CASRDRSGRYEQYF
clone_size: .; d_call: TRBD1; v_call: TRBV5-1; j_call: TRBJ1-2; cdr3_nt: TGCGCCAGCAGCTTGGCCGGGACAGCTAGTCGCTCCTACACCTTC; cdr3_aa: CASSLAGTASRSYTF
clone_size: .; d_call: TRBD2; v_call: TRBV10-3; j_call: TRBJ2-1; cdr3_nt: TGTGCCATCAGCGGGACTAGCGGGAACAATGAGCAGTTCTTC; cdr3_aa: CAISGTSGNNEQFF
clone_size: .; d_call: TRBD1; v_call: TRBV3-1/TRBV3-2; j_call: TRBJ1-1; cdr3_nt: TGTGCCAGCAGAGCTCAGGGGGCGCGGACTGAAGCTTTCTTT; cdr3_aa: CASRAQGARTEAFF
clone_size: few; d_call: .; v_call: TRBV9; j_call: TRBJ1-2; cdr3_nt: TGTGCCAGCAGCGTTGCCCTCTCTCCCTATGGCTACACCTTC; cdr3_aa: CASSVALSPYGYTF
clone_size: .; d_call: .; v_call: TRBV4-3; j_call: TRBJ1-1; cdr3_nt: TGCGCCAGCAGCCAAGATATCGACATATCGAACACTGAAGCTTTCTTT; cdr3_aa: CASSQDIDISNTEAFF
clone_size: .; d_call: .; v_call: TRBV20-1; j_call: TRBJ2-5; cdr3_nt: TGCAGTGGATGGCAAGAGACCCAGTACTTC; cdr3_aa: CSGWQETQYF
clone_size: .; d_call: .; v_call: TRBV28; j_call: TRBJ1-3; cdr3_nt: TGTGCCAGCAGTTCCTACCATGGGGGGCTAGGAAACACCATATATTTT; cdr3_aa: CASSSYHGGLGNTIYF
clone_size: .; d_call: TRBD1; v_call: TRBV7-9; j_call: TRBJ1-4; cdr3_nt: TGTGCCAGCAGTTTGGACAGGGGTCGGGAAAAACTGTTTTTT; cdr3_aa: CASSLDRGREKLFF
clone_size: few; d_call: TRBD1; v_call: TRBV5-4; j_call: TRBJ1-2; cdr3_nt: TGTGCCAGCAGCCCTGGACAGGGAACGGAAGGCTACACCTTC; cdr3_aa: CASSPGQGTEGYTF
clone_size: .; d_call: TRBD1; v_call: TRBV7-8; j_call: TRBJ1-2; cdr3_nt: TGTGCCAGCAGCTTAACAAGACAGGGTGATGGCTACACCTTC; cdr3_aa: CASSLTRQGDGYTF
clone_size: .; d_call: .; v_call: TRBV28; j_call: TRBJ2-1; cdr3_nt: TGTGCCAGCAGTTCTAGCGTCCATGAGCAGTTCTTC; cdr3_aa: CASSSSVHEQFF
clone_size: .; d_call: .; v_call: TRBV27; j_call: TRBJ1-5; cdr3_nt: TGTGCCAGCAGTTCCAACTTCCAGGGGAGCAATCAGCCCCAGCATTTT; cdr3_aa: CASSSNFQGSNQPQHF